The 16 T cell receptor beta chains reported below all come from one sample, sequenced in a study of T cells in localized non-small cell lung cancer. TCRdb's copy holds only in-frame clones and misses some; the assay was immunoSEQ multiplex PCR. The data contain about 35,000 clones, 85% to 90% of them singletons. The sample here was peripheral blood, taken before any cancer treatment. The receptors shown here come from a man between 40 and 75 years old with stage I lung adenocarcinoma.

Only one count was recorded for this clone. This rearrangement joins TRBV5-5 to TRBJ1-5, with unresolved D. The germline V and J ends were trimmed by 2 bases and 4 bases, with 13 bases remaining between them. The CDR3 is 15 residues long. Germline lookup yields CDR1 SGHKS and CDR2 YYEKEE (reference sequence). The CDR3 DNA reads as TGTGCCAGCAGCTTTGACTTCTGGGTTAATCAGCCCCAGCATTTT. This encodes CASSFDFWVNQPQHF.

This chain uses TRBV19 with TRBJ2-1; tentative D call: TRBD2 (6 bases). Germline V gene sequence: CDR1 LNHDA, CDR2 SQIVND (reference sequence). The CDR3 totals 14 residues. The germline V and J ends were trimmed by 3 bases and 0 bases, with 6 bases remaining between them. CDR3 in amino acids: CASSMGLSYNEQFF. The CDR3 DNA reads as TGTGCCAGTAGTATGGGACTCTCCTACAATGAGCAGTTCTTC.

The V gene is TRBV16, the J gene TRBJ2-2; D gene ambiguous. Trimming left V 1 base short and J 6 bases short, with 6 bases between. The CDR3 is made up of 13 amino acids. Germline CDR1 and CDR2: KGHSY and FQNENV. The DNA of the CDR3 is TGTGCCAGCAGCCAATTTGGAGCCGGGGAGCTGTTTTTT. Protein sequence: CASSQFGAGELFF. Full variable domain (remainder filled in from reference TRBV16 and TRBJ2-2): GEEVAQTPKHLVRGEGQKAKLYCAPIKGHSYVFWYQQVLKNEFKFLISFQNENVFDETGMPKERFSAKCLPNSPCSLEIQATKLEDSAVYFCASSQFGAGELFFGEGSRLTVL.

This chain uses TRBV7-6 with TRBJ2-3, with D possibly TRBD2 on 5 matching bases. Deletions cut 5 bases from V and 3 bases from J, with 21 bases between. The germline gives CDR1 SGHVS, CDR2 FNYEAQ. The CDR3 is 17 amino acids. CDR3 loop: CASSPTGILGQTDTQYF. Written as DNA, the CDR3 is TGTGCCAGCAGCCCAACGGGGATCCTTGGGCAAACAGATACGCAGTATTTT.

DNA of the CDR3: TGTGCCAGCAGCTTAGGAGGGTCCGAGCAGTACTTC. Translating it yields CASSLGGSEQYF. This chain connects TRBV7-9 to TRBJ2-7; D is perhaps TRBD2 (5 bases). This CDR3 comprises 12 residues. Deletions cut 1 base from V and 6 bases from J, with 7 bases between. CDR1 is SEHNR, CDR2 FQNEAQ, per germline (reference sequence).

J is TRBJ1-1 and V is TRBV19, with 7 bases matching TRBD1. Trimming cost V 5 bases and J 0 bases; bases outside gene matches: 9. This CDR3 comprises 16 residues. Germline V gene data show CDR1 as LNHDA and CDR2 as SQIVND (reference sequence). The CDR3, as DNA: TGTGCCAGTAGTCGACAGGGAACATTAATGAACACTGAAGCTTTCTTT. This codes for CASSRQGTLMNTEAFF.

The chain uses TRBV5-1 and TRBJ1-4, with 8 bases identical to TRBD1. Unmatched junction bases numbered 5, after V lost 7 bases and J lost 6 bases. The germline V gene encodes CDR1 SGHRS and CDR2 YFSETQ. CDR3 length equals 13 residues. In nucleotides, the CDR3 is TGCGCCAGCCCTCAGGGGGCAGATGAAAAACTGTTTTTT. Protein product: CASPQGADEKLFF.

This chain uses TRBV11-2 with TRBJ1-2, with 7 bases matching TRBD1. Per germline, CDR1 SGHAT and CDR2 FQNNGV. The CDR3 has 14 amino acids. The V segment lost 5 bases and the J segment 5 bases; nucleotides outside the gene matches: 8. CDR3 nucleotides: TGTGCCAGCAGCCTGAGGGGGACAGCATATGGCTACACCTTC. This codes for CASSLRGTAYGYTF.

V gene TRBV27 combines with J gene TRBJ1-1; 7 bases fit TRBD1. The CDR3 has 15 amino acids. Germline V gives CDR1 MNHEY, CDR2 SMNVEV (reference sequence). J gave up 3 bases and V 3 bases, and 7 bases lay outside the gene matches. CDR3 residues: CASSLAGGLDTEAFF. The CDR3 DNA reads TGTGCCAGCAGTTTGGCAGGGGGTCTGGACACTGAAGCTTTCTTT.

V is TRBV18 and J is TRBJ1-1, with D unresolved. CDR3 size: 16 residues. V was trimmed by 1 base and J by 5 bases, leaving 17 bases between them. Germline V lookup: CDR1 KGHSH, CDR2 LQKENI. Here the CDR3 reads CASSPRPRGGRTEAFF. For the CDR3, the DNA is TGTGCCAGCTCACCACGGCCGCGGGGAGGGAGGACTGAAGCTTTCTTT.

The chain couples TRBV5-1 to TRBJ2-2; 9 nucleotides line up with TRBD1. The CDR3 has 13 amino acids. Trimming at V came to 4 bases and at J to 8 bases, leaving 3 bases not matched to a gene. Germline assignment: CDR1 SGHRS and CDR2 YFSETQ. The CDR3 here is CASSEQGAGELFF. In DNA form, the CDR3 reads TGCGCCAGCAGCGAACAGGGGGCAGGGGAGCTGTTTTTT.

The rearrangement uses TRBV5-1 and TRBJ1-1, with a weak D call TRBD1 (5 bases). Germline V gene sequence: CDR1 SGHRS, CDR2 YFSETQ. V was cut by 1 base and J by 4 bases, with 11 bases left in between. The CDR3 is 14 residues long. CDR3 DNA sequence: TGCGCCAGCAGCTTGTTGGGGGTGGGCACTGAAGCTTTCTTT. It is translated as CASSLLGVGTEAFF.

This chain connects TRBV16 to TRBJ1-2, with D tentatively TRBD1 (6 bases). This CDR3 comprises 15 residues. V was shortened by 4 bases and J by 8 bases, with 20 bases between the two germline ends. In germline, CDR1 is KGHSY, CDR2 FQNENV. The CDR3 protein is CASSRKKGLGGGYTF. CDR3 in DNA: TGTGCCAGCAGCCGAAAGAAAGGATTGGGGGGCGGCTACACCTTC.

The chain combines TRBV30 with TRBJ2-7, with D possibly matching TRBD1 (6 bases). The CDR3 runs 14 residues. Germline V lookup: CDR1 GTSNPN, CDR2 SVGIG (reference sequence). The V end lost 2 bases, the J end lost 3 bases, and 14 bases lay between the germline ends. CDR3: CAWSHLTGIYEQYF. DNA for the CDR3: TGTGCCTGGAGTCACCTAACAGGGATCTACGAGCAGTACTTC.

V and J are TRBV19 and TRBJ1-2; 9 bases are a match to TRBD1. Losses at the gene ends were 6 bases for V and 3 bases for J; bases not matched to a gene: 5. Germline CDR1 reads LNHDA; CDR2 reads SQIVND (reference sequence). The CDR3 is made up of 14 amino acids. The CDR3 coding sequence is TGTGCCAGTAGGTCGGACAGGGGAGACTATGGCTACACCTTC. The encoded protein is CASRSDRGDYGYTF.

The chain has TRBV7-9 and TRBJ1-1, with 7 positions matching TRBD1. The CDR3 is made up of 16 amino acids. V was clipped by 1 base and J by 5 bases; unmatched bases: 10. Per germline, CDR1 SEHNR and CDR2 FQNEAQ (reference sequence). As DNA, the CDR3 is TGTGCCAGCAGCTTAGGGATGCCAGAGACAGGGACTGAAGCTTTCTTT. The encoded protein is CASSLGMPETGTEAFF. The full variable domain, completed using reference TRBV7-9 and TRBJ1-1, is DTGVSQNPRHKITKRGQNVTFRCDPISEHNRLYWYRQTLGQGPEFLTYFQNEAQLEKSRLLSDRFSAERPKGSFSTLEIQRTEQGDSAMYLCASSLGMPETGTEAFFGQGTRLTVV.